The 25 T cell receptor beta chains below were found in one sample sequenced in a study of cytomegalovirus exposure and HLA in healthy donors. Vbeta (60) and Jbeta (13) primers were used in the PCR. The assay was immunoSEQ multiplex PCR, and TCRdb's table has in-frame clones only and misses some. The sample yields about 160,000 clones, roughly 87% seen once. Sequences were obtained from PBMCs. The source is a girl aged 5-17 years in good health and CMV-seropositive.

A single count supports this clone. The rearrangement uses TRBV4-1 and TRBJ1-1; TRBD1 might be the D (6 bases). Germline lookup yields CDR1 MGHRA and CDR2 YSYEKL. This CDR3 contains 15 residues. Trimming removed 4 bases at V and 4 bases at J, with 16 bases between. The CDR3 reads CASSPRQGSGTEAFF. CDR3 in DNA: TGCGCCAGCAGCCCCAGGCAGGGGTCGGGCACTGAAGCTTTCTTT.

The CDR3 here is CASSQDAGWGRISYNEQFF. The DNA of the CDR3 is TGTGCCAGCAGCCAAGATGCCGGATGGGGGAGGATCTCCTACAATGAGCAGTTCTTC. The rearrangement uses TRBV4-2 and TRBJ2-1, with D perhaps matching TRBD2 (6 bases). Trimming stripped 0 bases from V and 0 bases from J, with 18 bases between. This CDR3 is 19 amino acids long. Per the germline V gene, CDR1 is LGHNA and CDR2 is YNFKEQ.

The chain employs TRBV11-2 and TRBJ1-4, with D perhaps TRBD1 (6 bases). This CDR3 has 18 residues. Germline CDR1 and CDR2: SGHAT and FQNNGV. The germline V and J ends were trimmed by 3 bases and 5 bases, with 22 bases remaining between them. The CDR3 DNA follows: TGTGCCAGCAGCTTTTTAGGCCCCCTCCAGGGGAAAAATGAAAAACTGTTTTTT. It translates to CASSFLGPLQGKNEKLFF.

The rearrangement uses TRBV5-1 and TRBJ2-2; maybe TRBD2 (5 bases). Germline V CDR1 and CDR2: SGHRS, YFSETQ. The CDR3 runs to 16 residues. V was clipped by 6 bases and J by 8 bases, with 23 bases between them. This CDR3 is CASINHRLGSLGELFF. Written as DNA, the CDR3 is TGCGCCAGCATCAACCACCGACTGGGGAGTCTTGGGGAGCTGTTTTTT.

The J gene is TRBJ2-3, the V gene TRBV29-1; 14 nucleotides agree with TRBD2. Trimming cost V 6 bases and J 5 bases; bases outside gene matches: 1. Germline V gene sequence: CDR1 SQVTM, CDR2 ANQGSEA. This CDR3 region has 13 residues. In DNA form, the CDR3 reads TGCAGCGTGGGACTAGCGGGAGAAGATACGCAGTATTTT. This sequence encodes CSVGLAGEDTQYF.

As for this clone: An end of the junction does not agree with germline; a read error may underlie this. This rearrangement joins TRBV7-6 to TRBJ2-1; no reliable D call. CDR1 is SGHVS and CDR2 is FNYEAQ in the germline V gene. The CDR3 extends over 16 amino acids. The CDR3 sequence is CASTLGPKTSSNEQFF. The DNA of the CDR3 is TGTGCCAGCACCCTAGGTCCCAAGACTTCCTCCAATGAGCAGTTCTTC.

The CDR3: CASSFHSSYEQYF. The CDR3 nucleotides are TGTGCCAGCAGTTTTCACAGCTCCTACGAGCAGTACTTC. This chain uses TRBV28 with TRBJ2-7; no clear D gene. The CDR3 sequence is 13 residues long. Deletions cut 3 bases from V and 0 bases from J, with 6 bases between. Germline CDR1 and CDR2: MDHEN and SYDVKM.

The V call is TRBV7-9, the J call TRBJ1-5, with D possibly matching TRBD1 (6 bases). Trimming took off 5 bases at V and 3 bases at J, with 11 bases between the two ends. Per the germline V gene, CDR1 is SEHNR and CDR2 is FQNEAQ (reference sequence). CDR3 length: 14 residues. The CDR3 coding sequence is TGTGCCAGCAGCCTGAACAGGGACAATCAGCCCCAGCATTTT. Translating it yields CASSLNRDNQPQHF. The whole variable domain, filled in from reference TRBV7-9 and TRBJ1-5, reads DTGVSQNPRHKITKRGQNVTFRCDPISEHNRLYWYRQTLGQGPEFLTYFQNEAQLEKSRLLSDRFSAERPKGSFSTLEIQRTEQGDSAMYLCASSLNRDNQPQHFGDGTRLSIL.

This rearrangement joins TRBV27 to TRBJ2-7, with TRBD1 identical over 11 bases. V dropped 6 bases and J dropped 4; count of bases not matched to a gene: 8. Germline lookup yields CDR1 MNHEY and CDR2 SMNVEV (reference sequence). CDR3 length equals 15 residues. CDR3 amino acids: CASSKPGQGGYEQYF. The CDR3 DNA is TGTGCCAGCAGCAAGCCGGGACAGGGGGGTTACGAGCAGTACTTC.

The gene calls are TRBV13 and TRBJ2-5, with 7 bases matching TRBD2. Germline V gene lookup returns CDR1 PRHDT and CDR2 FYEKMQ (reference sequence). The CDR3 runs to 16 residues. Trimming cost V 3 bases and J 1 base; bases outside gene matches: 8. CDR3 DNA: TGTGCCAGCAGCTTCGTCGGGGGACTACTCCAAGAGACCCAGTACTTC. Its protein is CASSFVGGLLQETQYF.

The chain has TRBV6-5 and TRBJ1-1, with D perhaps matching TRBD1 (6 bases). There are 13 residues in the CDR3. Germline values: CDR1 MNHEY, CDR2 SVGAGI. The germline V and J ends were trimmed by 6 bases and 5 bases, with 13 bases remaining between them. CDR3 nucleotide sequence: TGTGCCAGCAGATTACAGGGTAATACTGAAGCTTTCTTT. Translated, it gives CASRLQGNTEAFF.

V usage is TRBV28 and J usage is TRBJ1-5; the D gene is possibly TRBD1 (5 bases). The V and J ends lost 5 bases and 5 bases respectively, with 16 bases between them. Germline-derived CDR1 and CDR2 are MDHEN and SYDVKM. The CDR3 has 15 residues. This chain's CDR3 is CASSGQTGHHQPQHF. The CDR3 bases are TGTGCCAGCAGTGGACAAACAGGCCATCATCAGCCCCAGCATTTT. The full variable domain, its missing parts supplied by reference TRBV28 and TRBJ1-5, is DVKVTQSSRYLVKRTGEKVFLECVQDMDHENMFWYRQDPGLGLRLIYFSYDVKMKEKGDIPEGYSVSREKKERFSLILESASTNQTSMYLCASSGQTGHHQPQHFGDGTRLSIL.

There are a few counts of this clone. The CDR3 DNA reads TGCGCCAGCAGCCCCACCCGACTAGCGGAAAACACCGGGGAGCTGTTTTTT. Protein sequence: CASSPTRLAENTGELFF. The chain links TRBV5-1 to TRBJ2-2; 9 bases align to TRBD2. Germline CDR1 SGHRS, CDR2 YFSETQ. The length of the CDR3 is 17 residues. V shed 4 bases and J 2 bases; nucleotides not matched to a gene: 9.

The chain couples TRBV6-5 to TRBJ2-5, with D maybe TRBD2 (6 bases). Germline V CDR1 and CDR2: MNHEY, SVGAGI. The CDR3 has 15 amino acids. The V gene lost 2 bases and the J gene lost 1 base, with 11 bases spanning the gap. The CDR3 coding sequence is TGTGCCAGCAGTTACGTGCGGGGAGGCCAAGAGACCCAGTACTTC. Amino acid sequence: CASSYVRGGQETQYF.

V gene TRBV10-1 combines with J gene TRBJ1-1, with D hard to call. Germline loops: CDR1 WNHNN, CDR2 SYGVQD (reference sequence). Trimming removed 3 bases at V and 6 bases at J, with 8 bases between. The CDR3 contains 12 residues. The CDR3 sequence: CASSENLSEAFF. The DNA for the CDR3 is TGCGCCAGCAGTGAAAATCTATCTGAAGCTTTCTTT.

The rearrangement uses TRBV6-4 and TRBJ2-1; D is perhaps TRBD1 (6 bases). V lost 5 bases, J lost 8 bases, and 16 bases lay in between. The CDR3 spans 14 residues. Germline-derived CDR1 and CDR2 are MRHNA and SNTAGT. CDR3 DNA: TGTGCCAGCAGTTCGGACGTACAGGGCCATGAGCAGTTCTTC. Its protein product is CASSSDVQGHEQFF.

The V gene is TRBV5-6, the J gene TRBJ1-1, with 11 nucleotides matching TRBD1. The CDR3 is 13 amino acids. The V segment lost 3 bases and the J segment 5 bases; nucleotides outside the gene matches: 0. The germline V gene has CDR1 SGHDT and CDR2 YYEEEE. The CDR3 spells CASSWDRGTEAFF. The CDR3, as DNA: TGTGCCAGCAGCTGGGACAGGGGGACTGAAGCTTTCTTT. The whole variable domain, filled in from reference TRBV5-6 and TRBJ1-1, reads DAGVTQSPTHLIKTRGQQVTLRCSPKSGHDTVSWYQQALGQGPQFIFQYYEEEERQRGNFPDRFSGHQFPNYSSELNVNALLLGDSALYLCASSWDRGTEAFFGQGTRLTVV.

The rearrangement uses TRBV18 and TRBJ2-7, with D maybe TRBD2 (5 bases). V was clipped by 3 bases and J by 3 bases, with 18 bases between them. The CDR3 covers 16 residues. CDR1 is KGHSH and CDR2 is LQKENI in the germline V gene. CDR3 nucleotide sequence: TGTGCCAGCTCACCCCCGGGGAGTCGCCACCTCTACGAGCAGTACTTC. Translated, it gives CASSPPGSRHLYEQYF. Drawing the rest from reference TRBV18 and TRBJ2-7, the complete variable domain is NAGVMQNPRHLVRRRGQEARLRCSPMKGHSHVYWYRQLPEEGLKFMVYLQKENIIDESGMPKERFSAEFPKEGPSILRIQQVVRGDSAAYFCASSPPGSRHLYEQYFGPGTRLTVT.

The chain is built from TRBV6-5 and TRBJ2-4; D is ambiguous. The CDR3 consists of 14 residues. Trimming removed 6 bases at V and 0 bases at J, with 9 bases between. CDR1 is MNHEY, CDR2 SVGAGI, per germline. The CDR3 reads CASRRSLAKNIQYF. The CDR3 DNA follows: TGTGCCAGCAGGCGTTCCCTAGCCAAAAACATTCAGTACTTC.

The chain links TRBV7-3 to TRBJ2-6; weak D call: TRBD1 (6 bases). Trimming cost V 5 bases and J 1 base, with 12 bases left between them. Germline values: CDR1 SGHTA, CDR2 FQGTGA. The CDR3 covers 16 residues. The DNA for the CDR3 is TGTGCCAGCAGCCCAAGAACAGGGTCTGGGGCCAACGTCCTGACTTTC. Translated, it gives CASSPRTGSGANVLTF.

V gene TRBV28 combines with J gene TRBJ1-4; 12 positions agree with TRBD1. The CDR3 is made up of 14 amino acids. Looked up from germline, CDR1 is MDHEN and CDR2 is SYDVKM. J lost 10 bases, V lost 6 bases, and 6 bases had no gene match. The CDR3 region is CASSSRDRGRKLFF. The CDR3 nucleotides are TGTGCCAGCAGCAGCCGGGACAGGGGGCGAAAACTGTTTTTT.

The sample holds a few counts of this clone. The J gene is TRBJ2-1, the V gene TRBV11-2; 10 bases line up with TRBD2. In germline, CDR1 is SGHAT, CDR2 FQNNGV. The V segment lost 5 bases and the J segment 1 base; nucleotides outside the gene matches: 5. The CDR3 consists of 16 residues. CDR3 nucleotides: TGTGCCAGCAGCAGGACTAGCGGCGTGTCCTACAATGAGCAGTTCTTC. Its protein product is CASSRTSGVSYNEQFF.

The chain employs TRBV5-1 and TRBJ1-4; D gene unclear. Per the germline V gene, CDR1 is SGHRS and CDR2 is YFSETQ. V shed 7 bases and J shed 0 bases, with 16 bases lying between them. This CDR3 region has 16 residues. The CDR3 protein is CASERSPGATNEKLFF. The CDR3 region has the DNA TGCGCCAGCGAGCGTTCCCCCGGTGCAACTAATGAAAAACTGTTTTTT.

The rearrangement links TRBV30 to TRBJ2-1, with 14 positions matching TRBD2. The CDR3 is made up of 16 amino acids. The ends lost 3 bases at V and 8 bases at J; junction bases unmatched: 9. Germline V gene sequence: CDR1 GTSNPN, CDR2 SVGIG (reference sequence). CDR3 sequence: CAWSERLAGGIYEQFF. The CDR3 nucleotides read TGTGCCTGGAGCGAGAGACTAGCGGGAGGGATTTATGAGCAGTTCTTC. Full variable domain (missing parts from reference TRBV30 and TRBJ2-1): SQTIHQWPATLVQPVGSPLSLECTVEGTSNPNLYWYRQAAGRGLQLLFYSVGIGQISSEVPQNLSASRPQDRQFILSSKKLLLSDSGFYLCAWSERLAGGIYEQFFGPGTRLTVL.

The rearrangement links TRBV6-5 to TRBJ2-7, with D possibly being TRBD1 (7 bases). The length of the CDR3 is 15 residues. V lost 6 bases and J 3 bases, leaving 18 bases between the germline ends. Germline-derived CDR1 and CDR2 are MNHEY and SVGAGI. The CDR3 DNA reads as TGTGCCAGCAGAACCCAGGGGGGATCTCACTACGAGCAGTACTTC. Protein product: CASRTQGGSHYEQYF.